Following are 9 T cell receptor beta chains from one sample sequenced in a study of T cells in Graves' hyperthyroidism and ophthalmopathy (dated by TCRdb to the late 2010s). Preparation of the library involved multiplex PCR. Sequencing instrument: Illumina HiSeq 2000. TCR beta CDR3 regions were amplified from RNA transcripts. For the first round of RT-PCR on the TCR CDR3, the HTBI primer set was used together with the Qiagen OneStep RT-PCR kit. The public reads were run again by TCRdb, first through fastp at Q25 and then through MiXCR, and only productive beta chains were kept. When rows share a CDR3 protein, they turn into one entry using the most common DNA and genes. This sample holds a few hundred thousand distinct CDR3 sequences; roughly 15% were observed only once. The ten largest clones take up around 20% of the sample. Material: blood. Receptor source: a woman aged 30 to 39 with Graves' ophthalmopathy.

In its sample, this clonotype was seen many times. The J gene is TRBJ2-5, the V gene TRBV9, with TRBD2 identical over 10 bases. With 3 bases clipped from V and 3 bases from J, the junction kept 11 bases outside the gene matches. CDR3 size: 17 residues. The germline CDR1 and CDR2 sequences are SGDLS and YYNGEE. This CDR3 is CASSAGVLAGAEETQYF. CDR3 DNA sequence: TGTGCCAGCAGCGCAGGTGTCCTAGCGGGGGCGGAAGAGACCCAGTACTTC.

This clonotype has more than one count but fewer than ten. The chain recombines TRBV14 with TRBJ2-7, with 7 positions matching TRBD2. The CDR3 runs 16 residues. CDR1 is SGHDN, CDR2 FVKESK, per germline. After removal of 4 bases from V and 2 bases from J, the junction contained 11 bases not matched to a gene. CDR3 bases: TGTGCCAGCAGCCCGCTACGGACTAGTTTTCCCTACGAGCAGTACTTC. This codes for CASSPLRTSFPYEQYF.

This clonotype has a count of ten or more. J is TRBJ2-1 and V is TRBV15; no clear D. V lost 3 bases, J lost 9 bases, and 9 bases lay in between. This CDR3 is built from 12 residues. The germline V gene encodes CDR1 LNHNV and CDR2 YYDKDF (reference sequence). The CDR3 region has the DNA TGTGCCACCAGCAGGCTTCAGAGTGAGCAGTTCTTC. Amino acids: CATSRLQSEQFF.

This clonotype was recorded many times. The V gene is TRBV7-8, the J gene TRBJ2-3; possibly TRBD1 or TRBD2 for D (6 bases each). The CDR3 length is 15 residues. V gave up 5 bases and J gave up 0 bases, with 12 bases separating them. Germline-derived CDR1 and CDR2 are SGHVS and FQNEAQ. Here the CDR3 reads CASSPRGPSTDTQYF. DNA for the CDR3: TGTGCCAGCAGCCCCCGGGGGCCTAGCACAGATACGCAGTATTTT.

This clonotype was observed many times. The chain couples TRBV3-1 to TRBJ1-2; D call uncertain. Trimming removed 2 bases at V and 4 bases at J, with 11 bases between. This CDR3 has 14 residues. Looked up from germline, CDR1 is LGHDT and CDR2 is YNNKEL (reference sequence). CDR3 DNA sequence: TGTGCCAGCAGCCAAAATGACAAAAGCTATGGCTACACCTTC. Residues: CASSQNDKSYGYTF.

This clonotype was counted ten times or more. The chain combines TRBV15 with TRBJ2-1, with 9 bases fitting TRBD2. The CDR3 contains 20 residues. Per the germline V gene, CDR1 is LNHNV and CDR2 is YYDKDF (reference sequence). V shed 5 bases and J 1 base; nucleotides not matched to a gene: 18. This CDR3 is CATSFIGVGAGGSSYNEQFF. CDR3 DNA sequence: TGTGCCACCAGCTTCATCGGAGTGGGCGCGGGGGGGTCGTCCTACAATGAGCAGTTCTTC.

The V gene is TRBV19, the J gene TRBJ1-1; D not certain. Germline values: CDR1 LNHDA, CDR2 SQIVND (reference sequence). V was cut by 6 bases and J by 5 bases, with 7 bases left in between. The CDR3 is made up of 11 amino acids. The CDR3 loop is CASRQETEAFF. CDR3 nucleotide sequence: TGTGCCAGTAGGCAAGAGACTGAAGCTTTCTTT.

J is TRBJ2-4 and V is TRBV6-2 or TRBV6-3, with 10 positions matching TRBD1. The germline gives CDR1 MNHEY, CDR2 SVGEGT. This CDR3 comprises 20 residues. J gave up 0 bases and V 0 bases, and 11 bases lay outside the gene matches. CDR3 bases: TGTGCCAGCAGTTACTCCGTTGGACAGGGGGGAACAATAGCCAAAAACATTCAGTACTTC. Its protein product is CASSYSVGQGGTIAKNIQYF.

This clonotype has at least ten counts. The V gene is TRBV30, the J gene TRBJ2-2, with D possibly matching TRBD1 (6 bases). Trimming removed 5 bases from V and 5 bases from J, with 9 bases in between. CDR1 and CDR2 from the germline V gene are GTSNPN and SVGIG (reference sequence). The CDR3 extends over 12 amino acids. CDR3 DNA sequence: TGTGCCTGGGACAGGCCTACCGGGGAGCTGTTTTTT. It is translated as CAWDRPTGELFF.